Following are 20 T cell receptor beta chains from one sample sequenced in a study of T cell responses to AZD1222 COVID-19 vaccine. Using immunoSEQ multiplex PCR, the repertoire was profiled, and TCRdb retains in-frame clones only, with some absent. The data show around 180,000 clones, around 88% seen once. The sample in question was peripheral blood, obtained on day 0 of AZD1222 vaccination. Source of these receptors: an adult in good health.

A few counts support this clone. This chain joins TRBV27 and TRBJ1-5; the D is unclear. V gave up 5 bases and J gave up 8 bases, with 13 bases separating them. The CDR3 loop spans 13 amino acids. CDR1 MNHEY and CDR2 SMNVEV come from the germline V gene (reference sequence). CDR3 nucleotides: TGTGCCAGCAGTCGGAGGGTTTTGGAGCCCCAGCATTTT. Translating it yields CASSRRVLEPQHF.

The chain uses TRBV30 and TRBJ1-5; D perhaps matches TRBD1 (5 bases). Germline lookup yields CDR1 GTSNPN and CDR2 SVGIG (reference sequence). The V end was cut by 2 bases, the J end by 1 base, with 12 bases between. CDR3 length equals 15 residues. The CDR3 sequence is CAWSLGGGSNQPQHF. The CDR3 DNA sequence: TGTGCCTGGAGTCTTGGGGGTGGCAGCAATCAGCCCCAGCATTTT.

The gene calls are TRBV9 and TRBJ1-6; a possible D gene is TRBD1 (6 bases). The CDR3 covers 15 residues. Deletions cut 4 bases from V and 2 bases from J, with 10 bases between. Germline assignment: CDR1 SGDLS and CDR2 YYNGEE. The CDR3 loop is CASSKGDAYNSPLHF. Written as DNA, the CDR3 is TGTGCCAGCAGCAAGGGGGACGCCTATAATTCACCCCTCCACTTT. The full variable domain, with the rest looked up from reference TRBV9 and TRBJ1-6, is DSGVTQTPKHLITATGQRVTLRCSPRSGDLSVYWYQQSLDQGLQFLIQYYNGEERAKGNILERFSAQQFPDLHSELNLSSLELGDSALYFCASSKGDAYNSPLHFGNGTRLTVT.

CDR3: CASTPGQGPSPLHF. The CDR3 bases are TGTGCCAGCACTCCGGGACAGGGACCTTCACCCCTCCACTTT. This rearrangement joins TRBV5-4 to TRBJ1-6, with TRBD1 identical over 9 bases. CDR1 is SGHNT and CDR2 is YYREEE in the germline V gene (reference sequence). The CDR3 contains 14 residues. J gave up 9 bases and V 6 bases, and 7 bases lay outside the gene matches.

This chain connects TRBV11-2 to TRBJ1-5; no definite D call. V dropped 0 bases and J dropped 9 bases, with 12 bases sitting between them. The germline CDR1 and CDR2 sequences are SGHAT and FQNNGV. The CDR3 sequence is 14 residues long. CDR3 in DNA: TGTGCCAGCAGCTTAGAAGGCTCCGGCATGCCCCAGCATTTT. This sequence encodes CASSLEGSGMPQHF.

This rearrangement joins TRBV4-3 to TRBJ1-2, with D uncertain. V lost 2 bases and J lost 8, with 15 bases in between. The CDR3 extends over 14 amino acids. The V gene's germline CDR1 is LGHNA and CDR2 YSLEER. DNA of the CDR3: TGCGCCAGCAGCCAAACTAACCTTGGGAGAGGCTACACCTTC. Its translation: CASSQTNLGRGYTF.

This clone has a handful of counts. The chain joins TRBV6-5 to TRBJ2-7; TRBD2 matches at 8 bases. V shed 6 bases, J shed 0 bases, and the junction held 4 bases outside the gene matches. Germline-derived CDR1 and CDR2 are MNHEY and SVGAGI. CDR3 length: 14 residues. The CDR3: CASRNSGDSYEQYF. DNA of the CDR3: TGTGCCAGCAGGAATAGCGGGGACTCCTACGAGCAGTACTTC.

The chain is built from TRBV3-1 (or the pseudogene TRBV3-2) and TRBJ1-3; maybe TRBD1 (6 bases). The CDR3 contains 16 residues. Looked up from germline, CDR1 is LGHDT and CDR2 is YNNKEL (reference sequence). With 3 bases removed from V and 0 bases from J, the gap between germline ends came to 12 bases. This chain's CDR3 is CASSQAGVRSGNTIYF. As DNA, the CDR3 is TGTGCCAGCAGCCAGGCAGGGGTCCGCTCTGGAAACACCATATATTTT.

A remark on this clone: At one end, the junction sequence differs from germline, possibly due to a read error. The genes are TRBV12-3 or TRBV12-4 and TRBJ1-2, with 7 nucleotides matching TRBD1. This CDR3 spans 9 amino acids. The CDR3 region is CASPGTEVF. CDR3 bases: TGTGCCAGCCCCGGGACAGAGGTCTTC.

The V gene is TRBV2, the J gene TRBJ2-7; D gene uncertain. Germline values: CDR1 SNHLY, CDR2 FYNNEI. The CDR3 extends over 13 amino acids. Trimming shortened V by 3 bases and J by 2 bases, and 8 bases separated the two germline ends. The CDR3 DNA follows: TGTGCCAGCAGTGAGCGACGGGCCTACGAGCAGTACTTC. This codes for CASSERRAYEQYF.

The V and J genes are TRBV30 and TRBJ2-7; the D gene is possibly TRBD2 (5 bases). This CDR3 is 13 amino acids long. V gave up 3 bases and J gave up 2 bases, with 11 bases separating them. From germline, CDR1 is GTSNPN and CDR2 SVGIG (reference sequence). CDR3 sequence (DNA): TGTGCCTGGAGCCGGCTCGGGGCCTACGAGCAGTACTTC. Its protein is CAWSRLGAYEQYF.

The rearrangement joins TRBV29-1 to TRBJ2-3; TRBD2 agrees at 8 bases. V lost 8 bases to trimming and J lost 1 base; unmatched junction nucleotides: 2. From germline, CDR1 is SQVTM and CDR2 ANQGSEA. The CDR3 is 12 amino acids. The CDR3 reads CSLSGGTDTQYF. The CDR3 bases are TGCAGCCTTAGCGGGGGCACAGATACGCAGTATTTT.

The J gene is TRBJ1-4, the V gene TRBV7-2, with 7 bases aligning to TRBD1. CDR1 and CDR2 (germline): SGHTA, FQGNSA. This CDR3 region has 15 residues. V lost 5 bases, J lost 4 bases, and 7 bases stayed unmatched. CDR3 in DNA: TGTGCCAGCAGCAGAAGGACAGGTGATAATGAAAAACTGTTTTTT. Translation gives CASSRRTGDNEKLFF.

The rearrangement uses TRBV6-1 and TRBJ1-4; D not resolved. The germline V and J ends were trimmed by 1 base and 10 bases, with 16 bases remaining between them. This CDR3 region has 15 residues. The germline V gene encodes CDR1 MNHNS and CDR2 SASEGT. The CDR3 loop is CASSEVGGMIGKLFF. The CDR3 nucleotides read TGTGCCAGCAGTGAAGTGGGAGGGATGATCGGAAAACTGTTTTTT.

This chain joins TRBV12-2 and TRBJ2-2; no DNA check was done on the table's D call, TRBD2. TRBV12-2 is a pseudogene locus. This CDR3 has 15 residues. The CDR3 nucleotides read TGTGCAAGTCGCCAGCTAGCGGATGACACCGGGGAGCTGTTTTTT. Its translation is CASRQLADDTGELFF.

This clone was recorded only once. The rearrangement links TRBV27 to TRBJ2-2, with TRBD1 matching over 9 bases. Unmatched junction bases numbered 17, after V lost 3 bases and J lost 3 bases. This CDR3 spans 20 amino acids. CDR1 MNHEY and CDR2 SMNVEV come from the germline V gene (reference sequence). CDR3 in DNA: TGTGCCAGCAGTTTCCTGACCCCTAGTAAGACAGGGGGGGACACCGGGGAGCTGTTTTTT. Its translation is CASSFLTPSKTGGDTGELFF.

In this sample, this clone turned up a few times. Additional DNA sequences in this sample encode the identical CDR3. The chain is built from TRBV9 and TRBJ2-2; TRBD1 is a possible D gene (5 bases). Germline values: CDR1 SGDLS, CDR2 YYNGEE. V was pared by 2 bases and J by 1 base, with 6 bases between. The CDR3 contains 14 residues. CDR3 sequence reads: CASSVTGNTGELFF. Here the CDR3 DNA reads TGTGCCAGCAGCGTTACAGGGAACACCGGGGAGCTGTTTTTT.

V and J are TRBV4-3 and TRBJ2-7; D gene ambiguous. CDR3 length: 14 residues. The V gene lost 0 bases and the J gene lost 1 base, with 7 bases spanning the gap. Germline loops: CDR1 LGHNA, CDR2 YSLEER. The CDR3 here is CASSQDHGSYEQYF. In nucleotides, the CDR3 is TGCGCCAGCAGCCAAGATCACGGATCCTACGAGCAGTACTTC.

The V call is TRBV19, the J call TRBJ1-6; D is possibly TRBD1 (5 bases). Trimming stripped 3 bases from V and 6 bases from J, with 15 bases between. The CDR3 covers 16 residues. CDR1 and CDR2 (germline): LNHDA, SQIVND (reference sequence). The CDR3 DNA reads TGTGCCAGTAGTATGGCGCGGGGGGGAGTTAATTCACCCCTCCACTTT. This translates into CASSMARGGVNSPLHF.

V is TRBV2 and J is TRBJ1-1; D gene ambiguous. Germline V gene sequence: CDR1 SNHLY, CDR2 FYNNEI. V gave up 2 bases and J gave up 1 base, with 5 bases separating them. This CDR3 has 13 amino acids. Here the CDR3 reads CASSERENTEAFF. In DNA form, the CDR3 reads TGTGCCAGCAGTGAAAGAGAGAACACTGAAGCTTTCTTT.